The 4 T cell receptor beta chains below were found in one sample sequenced in a study of shared clonotypes between healthy human individuals. Generated by immunoSEQ multiplex PCR, the TCRdb table keeps only in-frame clones and is missing some. The sample holds approximately 2.5 million clones, roughly 93% seen once. The sequenced material came from naive CD4+ T cells from PBMCs. The subset is: CD45RA+ positively selected. Receptor source: a man younger than 35 in good health. Some clones in this sample may be carry-over from other donors' samples.

This clone came up a few times. The chain uses TRBV28 and TRBJ1-2; D call uncertain. This CDR3 comprises 14 residues. CDR1 and CDR2 from the germline V gene are MDHEN and SYDVKM. V lost 4 bases to trimming and J lost 7 bases, with 16 bases between them. In nucleotides, the CDR3 is TGTGCCAGCAGTTCCCCCCCTGCCCGGGGTGGCTACACCTTC. Translated, it gives CASSSPPARGGYTF.

The gene calls are TRBV6-1 and TRBJ2-3; D is uncertain. This CDR3 has 15 amino acids. The germline V gene encodes CDR1 MNHNS and CDR2 SASEGT. The ends were cut back, 4 bases at V and 0 bases at J, with 11 bases in the middle. The CDR3 region is CASSALSPSTDTQYF. The CDR3 region has the DNA TGTGCCAGCAGTGCCTTATCTCCTAGCACAGATACGCAGTATTTT.

The rearrangement links TRBV28 to TRBJ1-5, with a weak D call TRBD1 (5 bases). The CDR3 is 14 residues long. In germline, CDR1 is MDHEN, CDR2 SYDVKM. Trimming removed 4 bases from V and 6 bases from J, with 13 bases in between. The CDR3 spells CASSYSLRGQPQHF. CDR3 DNA: TGTGCCAGCAGTTATTCGCTAAGGGGTCAGCCCCAGCATTTT.

The gene calls are TRBV5-1 and TRBJ2-3, with TRBD2 matching 9 bases. CDR3 length equals 15 residues. The ends lost 0 bases at V and 3 bases at J; junction bases unmatched: 2. Germline-derived CDR1 and CDR2 are SGHRS and YFSETQ. CDR3 in amino acids: CASSLGGLATDTQYF. CDR3 DNA: TGCGCCAGCAGCTTGGGAGGACTAGCGACAGATACGCAGTATTTT.